These T cell receptor beta chains were read from a single sample in a study of blood T cell repertoires in COVID-19. Produced via immunoSEQ multiplex PCR; TCRdb's table is partial and in-frame only. The data hold approximately 160,000 clones, with more than 70% observed a single time. The sample comprised PBMCs or T cells enriched from blood (not recorded which). These receptors all come from a man aged 40-49 years who had recovered from COVID-19. Both conserved end residues are part of each CDR3.

TRBJ1-2 TRBV12-3/TRBV12-4 CASSLNAPRRDTF
TRBJ2-1 TRBV6-5 CASLREQGNNNEQFF
TRBJ2-6 TRBV9 CASSGSQITLWANVLTF
TRBJ1-1 TRBV11-2 CASRRDMNTEAFF
TRBJ2-2 TRBV11-2 CASSLDLGLAGVTGELFF
TRBJ2-3 TRBV4-2 CASSRDRDTQYF
TRBJ2-2 TRBV4-1 CASSRLWEIIPGELFF
TRBJ1-3 TRBV7-6 CASSLALQGVGTIYF
TRBJ2-1 TRBV7-9 CASSLGPSSYNEQFF
TRBJ1-3 TRBV5-1 CASSSEPGYSRGNTIYF
TRBJ2-5 TRBV7-5 CARSYTDWGRETQYF
TRBJ2-3 TRBV4-1 CASSQDPGDTDTQYF
TRBJ2-5 TRBV9 CASSVSTSEETQYF
TRBJ1-4 TRBV5-1 CASSLSGDPLTDEKLFF
TRBJ1-1 TRBV30 CAWGGDTEAFF
TRBJ1-5 TRBV6-1 CASSGAQGWNQPQHF
TRBJ2-2 TRBV7-9 CASSLAFGGSGELFF
TRBJ1-1 TRBV12-5 CASGGGGTEAFF
TRBJ2-1 TRBV19 CASCQSGGHEQFF